This TCR beta chain was documented in a study of blood T cell repertoires in COVID-19. CDR3 length equals 16 residues. Trimming removed 4 bases at V and 2 bases at J, with 17 bases between. Germline V gene data show CDR1 as MGHDK and CDR2 as SYGVNS. TCRdb's copy holds only in-frame clones and misses some; the assay was immunoSEQ multiplex PCR. The sample lists around 84,000 clones; 70% to 90% were seen once. This rearrangement joins TRBV25-1 to TRBJ1-2; perhaps TRBD1 as D (6 bases). The TCR comes from a man older than 75 with active or convalescent COVID-19. Input material: peripheral blood. The CDR3 bases are TGTGCCAGCAGTGGTCCGACAGGACCTATCAACTATGGCTACACCTTC. Protein sequence: CASSGPTGPINYGYTF.